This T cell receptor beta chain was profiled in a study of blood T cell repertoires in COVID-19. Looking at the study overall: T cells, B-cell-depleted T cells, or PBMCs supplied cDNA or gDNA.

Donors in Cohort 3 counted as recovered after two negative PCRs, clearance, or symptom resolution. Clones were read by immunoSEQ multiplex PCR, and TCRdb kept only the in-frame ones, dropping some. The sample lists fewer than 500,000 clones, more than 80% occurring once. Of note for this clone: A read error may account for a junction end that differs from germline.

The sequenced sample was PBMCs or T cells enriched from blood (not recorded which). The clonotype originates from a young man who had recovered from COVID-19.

CDR3 residues: CASREWLAGNTDTQYF. The CDR3 nucleotides are TGTGCCAGCCGTGAATGGCTAGCGGGAAACACAGATACGCAGTATTTT. This chain links TRBV2 with TRBJ2-3; 9 bases fit TRBD2. The germline CDR1 and CDR2 sequences are SNHLY and FYNNEI. This CDR3 comprises 16 residues.